The TCR beta chain under discussion was sequenced for a study of shared clonotypes between healthy human individuals. Findings and caveats of the study: Sampling was confined to blood; repertoires within tissues likely differ.

This CDR3 is 11 amino acids long. CDR1 and CDR2 (germline): MNHEY, SMNVEV (reference sequence). Trimming left V 3 bases short and J 5 bases short, with 5 bases between. In regard to this clone: Its antigen remains unknown.

Assay execution proceeded at the deep level. Sequencing used immunoSEQ multiplex PCR; TCRdb keeps in-frame clones, though not all of them. Among about 590,000 clones, roughly 95% were seen once, and the ten largest hold 0.11%. Selected positively for CCR7 and CD45RO-negative, naive CD8 cells excluded terminally differentiated effector memory CD45RA+ cells. Sequencing used naive CD8+ T cells sorted from blood. The rearrangement links TRBV27 to TRBJ2-7; no firm D call. The sequence was obtained from a young woman in good health. The CDR3 nucleotides are TGTGCCAGCAGTTTTATGAACGAGCAGTACTTC. As protein: CASSFMNEQYF.